These 20 T cell receptor beta chains were sequenced from one sample in a study of Ad26.COV2.S vaccination and SARS-CoV-2 variants (dated by TCRdb to about 2021). The library was obtained by the immunoSEQ multiplex PCR assay. Entries here come from immuneACCESS through TCRdb and include only in-frame sequences with V and J called. Some clones fail to appear in such tables; in the studies checked, an unresolved V gene covers under half of the shortfall, and the cause of the remainder is unknown. The sample yields 360,000 or so clones; about 88% were counted once. Around 2% of the sample goes to the ten largest clones. Taken with the paper, the label for treatment or condition translates to: 15 to 20 received Ad26.COV2.S at low or high dose, single or two shots; several received placebo; per-sample allocation not given. For vaccine and placebo recipients, the sequenced repertoires came from samples collected on day 63 after the first injection.

The source was peripheral blood, collected in a trial of Ad26.COV2.S vaccine versus placebo. The receptor source for this set is a person aged 18-65 years who received the Ad26.COV2.S COVID-19 vaccine or a placebo.

The V and J genes are TRBV6-5 and TRBJ2-7, with 7 bases identical to TRBD1. Germline assignment: CDR1 MNHEY and CDR2 SVGAGI. The junction had 4 bases not matched to a gene; V was cut back by 0 bases and J by 5 bases. The CDR3 sequence is 14 residues long. CDR3 sequence: CASSYSGGRDEQYF. CDR3 in DNA: TGTGCCAGCAGTTACTCAGGGGGCCGCGACGAGCAGTACTTC.

This chain joins TRBV19 and TRBJ2-1; D possibly corresponds to TRBD2 (6 bases). CDR3 length: 16 residues. Germline lookup yields CDR1 LNHDA and CDR2 SQIVND (reference sequence). With 5 bases removed from V and 9 bases from J, the gap between germline ends came to 23 bases. The CDR3 nucleotides are TGTGCCAGTAGTCCCCTGACTAGTCTAGAGTATGGTGAGCAGTTCTTC. Its protein product is CASSPLTSLEYGEQFF.

V is TRBV7-8 and J is TRBJ2-5; tentatively, D is TRBD2 (6 bases). The CDR3 covers 16 residues. V was cut by 4 bases and J by 5 bases, with 20 bases left in between. Germline V gene sequence: CDR1 SGHVS, CDR2 FQNEAQ. CDR3 loop: CASSSRTNALRETQYF. The CDR3 DNA is TGTGCCAGCAGCTCCCGGACTAACGCCTTAAGGGAGACCCAGTACTTC.

The chain recombines TRBV6-5 with TRBJ2-7; possible D gene TRBD2, 5 bases. V gave up 6 bases and J gave up 5 bases, with 20 bases separating them. The germline V gene encodes CDR1 MNHEY and CDR2 SVGAGI. This CDR3 has 15 amino acids. CDR3 nucleotide sequence: TGTGCCAGCAGCCAGGACTTCGGACCTTACGACGAGCAGTACTTC. This sequence encodes CASSQDFGPYDEQYF.

V and J are TRBV14 and TRBJ2-3; D gene uncertain. The V end lost 0 bases, the J end lost 1 base, and 5 bases lay between the germline ends. Germline-derived CDR1 and CDR2 are SGHDN and FVKESK. This CDR3 has 14 residues. Here the CDR3 reads CASSQERGTDTQYF. As DNA, the CDR3 is TGTGCCAGCAGCCAAGAGAGAGGCACAGATACGCAGTATTTT.

This clone has only a few counts. J is TRBJ2-1 and V is TRBV7-9; D may be TRBD2 (6 bases). V was trimmed by 5 bases and J by 7 bases, leaving 24 bases between them. This CDR3 comprises 17 residues. The germline V gene encodes CDR1 SEHNR and CDR2 FQNEAQ (reference sequence). CDR3 DNA sequence: TGTGCCAGCAGCCCAGCCCCATGGCGGGACCCGTTAAATGAGCAGTTCTTC. Amino acid sequence: CASSPAPWRDPLNEQFF.

The CDR3 region has the DNA TGTGCCAGCAGCTTAGGGGGAGGGCTCAATGAGCAGTTCTTC. It translates to CASSLGGGLNEQFF. The rearrangement links TRBV11-2 to TRBJ2-1, with 7 bases lining up with TRBD2. This CDR3 has 14 amino acids. V was clipped by 1 base and J by 6 bases; unmatched bases: 3. The germline V gene encodes CDR1 SGHAT and CDR2 FQNNGV.

V usage is TRBV19 and J usage is TRBJ2-1, with a possible D match to TRBD2 (5 bases). Germline V CDR1 and CDR2: LNHDA, SQIVND (reference sequence). This CDR3 has 15 residues. Trimming removed 1 base at V and 3 bases at J, with 10 bases between. CDR3 sequence: CASSIGGNGYNEQFF. CDR3 coding DNA: TGTGCCAGTAGTATAGGAGGGAACGGCTACAATGAGCAGTTCTTC. The full variable domain, rest sourced from reference TRBV19 and TRBJ2-1, is DGGITQSPKYLFRKEGQNVTLSCEQNLNHDAMYWYRQDPGQGLRLIYYSQIVNDFQKGDIAEGYSVSREKKESFPLTVTSAQKNPTAFYLCASSIGGNGYNEQFFGPGTRLTVL.

The gene calls are TRBV30 and TRBJ1-4, with 9 bases fitting TRBD1. V lost 4 bases to trimming and J lost 7 bases; unmatched junction nucleotides: 16. The CDR3 is made up of 17 amino acids. The germline CDR1 and CDR2 sequences are GTSNPN and SVGIG (reference sequence). The CDR3 bases are TGTGCCTGGACGGACAGGGGCGGCAGGCGCCTACGTGAAAAACTGTTTTTT. This encodes CAWTDRGGRRLREKLFF. Full variable domain (remainder filled in from reference TRBV30 and TRBJ1-4): SQTIHQWPATLVQPVGSPLSLECTVEGTSNPNLYWYRQAAGRGLQLLFYSVGIGQISSEVPQNLSASRPQDRQFILSSKKLLLSDSGFYLCAWTDRGGRRLREKLFFGSGTQLSVL.

Here the CDR3 reads CASSVVGTGVSGANVLTF. CDR3 DNA sequence: TGTGCCAGCAGCGTAGTAGGGACAGGTGTCTCTGGGGCCAACGTCCTGACTTTC. V and J are TRBV9 and TRBJ2-6, with TRBD1 identical over 8 bases. CDR3 size: 18 residues. The V gene's germline CDR1 is SGDLS and CDR2 YYNGEE. Germline trimming cut 0 bases from V and 0 bases from J; bases unmatched to any gene: 5. Full variable domain (rest looked up from reference TRBV9 and TRBJ2-6): DSGVTQTPKHLITATGQRVTLRCSPRSGDLSVYWYQQSLDQGLQFLIQYYNGEERAKGNILERFSAQQFPDLHSELNLSSLELGDSALYFCASSVVGTGVSGANVLTFGAGSRLTVL.

The J gene is TRBJ2-7, the V gene TRBV15; TRBD1 matches at 7 bases. Germline V gene sequence: CDR1 LNHNV, CDR2 YYDKDF (reference sequence). The CDR3 runs 13 residues. V dropped 3 bases and J dropped 6; count of bases not matched to a gene: 5. The CDR3 is CATSRGQLVEQYF. The CDR3 DNA follows: TGTGCCACCAGCAGGGGACAGTTAGTCGAGCAGTACTTC.

The genes are TRBV9 and TRBJ1-6; possibly TRBD1 for D (6 bases). Per germline, CDR1 SGDLS and CDR2 YYNGEE. The V gene lost 3 bases and the J gene lost 5 bases, with 9 bases spanning the gap. This CDR3 contains 14 residues. CDR3 nucleotides: TGTGCCAGCAGCGCCCAGGGGAATAATTCACCCCTCCACTTT. Amino acid sequence: CASSAQGNNSPLHF.

This clone was observed a single time. The chain has TRBV5-6 and TRBJ1-6; no definite D call. The V end lost 3 bases, the J end lost 8 bases, and 6 bases lay between the germline ends. This CDR3 is built from 12 residues. Germline-derived CDR1 and CDR2 are SGHDT and YYEEEE. CDR3 coding DNA: TGTGCCAGCAGCTGGGCGGATTCACCCCTCCACTTT. Its protein product is CASSWADSPLHF.

This chain joins TRBV9 and TRBJ1-2, with TRBD1 identical over 7 bases. Germline loops: CDR1 SGDLS, CDR2 YYNGEE. The CDR3 runs to 14 residues. Trimming took 4 bases from V and 0 from J; bases not matched to a gene: 3. The CDR3 region has the DNA TGTGCCAGCAGCCGGGACAGAGCTAACTATGGCTACACCTTC. Residues: CASSRDRANYGYTF.

The chain uses TRBV4-2 and TRBJ1-2; 9 bases are a match to TRBD1. CDR3 length equals 14 residues. Per germline, CDR1 LGHNA and CDR2 YNFKEQ. The ends lost 4 bases at V and 4 bases at J; junction bases unmatched: 4. CDR3 protein: CASSPGQGAYGYTF. The CDR3, as DNA: TGTGCCAGCAGCCCGGGACAGGGCGCCTATGGCTACACCTTC.

The chain carries TRBV11-3 and TRBJ2-1; possible D gene TRBD2, 6 bases. Per germline, CDR1 SGHNT and CDR2 YENEEA. Trimming cost V 6 bases and J 5 bases, with 17 bases left between them. The CDR3 contains 15 residues. The CDR3 here is CASSMGGRFNNEQFF. As DNA, the CDR3 is TGTGCCAGCAGTATGGGGGGTCGATTCAACAATGAGCAGTTCTTC.

The J gene is TRBJ1-5, the V gene TRBV28; TRBD1 matches 12 bases. This CDR3 has 17 amino acids. V lost 11 bases to trimming and J lost 1 base; unmatched junction nucleotides: 12. The germline V gene has CDR1 MDHEN and CDR2 SYDVKM. As DNA, the CDR3 is TGTGCCTCCAGGGGGACAGGGGGCGCGGGGAGCAATCAGCCCCAGCATTTT. The encoded protein is CASRGTGGAGSNQPQHF.

The CDR3: CASRRGTGERYEQYF. DNA for the CDR3: TGTGCCAGTAGGCGAGGGACAGGCGAACGGTACGAGCAGTACTTC. J is TRBJ2-7 and V is TRBV19, with TRBD1 identical over 8 bases. CDR3 size: 15 residues. V was clipped by 6 bases and J by 4 bases; unmatched bases: 11. Germline-derived CDR1 and CDR2 are LNHDA and SQIVND (reference sequence).

The chain combines TRBV5-6 with TRBJ2-6, with D possibly being TRBD1 or TRBD2 (5 bases each). The CDR3 consists of 18 residues. Deletions cut 1 base from V and 1 base from J, with 15 bases between. The germline gives CDR1 SGHDT, CDR2 YYEEEE. The CDR3 loop reads CASSLIGRGASGANVLTF. CDR3 bases: TGTGCCAGCAGCTTGATAGGACGGGGCGCTTCTGGGGCCAACGTCCTGACTTTC.

The chain couples TRBV15 to TRBJ2-7; D possibly corresponds to TRBD1 (5 bases). Looked up from germline, CDR1 is LNHNV and CDR2 is YYDKDF (reference sequence). The V end was cut by 6 bases, the J end by 3 bases, with 9 bases between. The CDR3 spans 12 residues. The DNA for the CDR3 is TGTGCCACCAGTAAAGACAGCTACGAGCAGTACTTC. This sequence encodes CATSKDSYEQYF.